These 5 T cell receptor beta chains originate from one sample sequenced in a study of T cells in Graves' hyperthyroidism and ophthalmopathy. Researchers took RNA transcripts and amplified the TCR beta CDR3 regions from them. HTBI primers were the set used in a first-round RT-PCR of the TCR CDR3. TCRdb analysed the multiplex PCR reads with MiXCR anew, one entry per CDR3 protein. This sample has 350,000 to 400,000 distinct CDR3 sequences, with more than 12% found just once. The specimen sequenced was blood. The receptors originated from a woman in her twenties or thirties with Graves' hyperthyroidism.

V and J are TRBV7-3 and TRBJ2-2; 10 nucleotides agree with TRBD2. J gave up 4 bases and V 5 bases, and 4 bases lay outside the gene matches. The germline V gene encodes CDR1 SGHTA and CDR2 FQGTGA. The CDR3 spans 15 residues. CDR3 nucleotides: TGTGCCAGCAGCATCACTAGCGGGACCACCGGGGAGCTGTTTTTT. Translation: CASSITSGTTGELFF.

The chain joins TRBV4-2 to TRBJ1-6; D not resolved. The CDR3 runs to 14 residues. Trimming removed 0 bases at V and 10 bases at J, with 10 bases between. Per the germline V gene, CDR1 is LGHNA and CDR2 is YNFKEQ. This CDR3 reads CASSQDPRRSPLHF. The CDR3 nucleotides are TGTGCCAGCAGCCAAGACCCACGACGATCACCCCTCCACTTT.

This clonotype was observed at least ten times. This chain links TRBV27 with TRBJ2-3; tentative D call: TRBD2 (6 bases). CDR3 size: 15 residues. Looked up from germline, CDR1 is MNHEY and CDR2 is SMNVEV (reference sequence). Deletions cut 5 bases from V and 2 bases from J, with 14 bases between. The CDR3 loop reads CASSPTGVLTDTQYF. The CDR3 DNA follows: TGTGCCAGCAGTCCGACGGGAGTCCTCACAGATACGCAGTATTTT.

The sample holds a few counts of this clonotype. The chain uses TRBV27 and TRBJ2-2, with D uncertain. V lost 5 bases, J lost 6 bases, and 10 bases lay in between. Germline CDR1 MNHEY, CDR2 SMNVEV (reference sequence). This CDR3 region has 13 residues. The CDR3 DNA sequence: TGTGCCAGCAGTACCCGGGTGGCCGGGGAGCTGTTTTTT. Encoded protein: CASSTRVAGELFF.

Notes on this clonotype: Its ends do not fully match the called genes, so a read error is possible. The rearrangement links TRBV28 to TRBJ2-5; TRBD2 agrees at 8 bases. The germline gives CDR1 MDHEN, CDR2 SYDVKM. This CDR3 comprises 13 residues. CDR3 amino acids: CASGFGSGGTQYF. As DNA, the CDR3 is TGTGCCAGCGGTTTTGGCAGCGGGGGGACCCAGTACTTC.